These 4 T cell receptor beta chains share one sample of origin, sequenced in a study of early stage breast cancer tumors. Repertoires were generated with immunoSEQ multiplex PCR, while TCRdb's copy carries only in-frame clones and drops some. The sample comprises approximately 8,000 clones, roughly 80% of which are singletons, and 7.5% to 9.5% rests with the top ten. Source material: normal breast tissue next to the tumor. All receptors come from a person between 60 and 70 years old with breast cancer.

V is TRBV28 and J is TRBJ1-1; tentative D call: TRBD1 (6 bases). The ends were cut back, 5 bases at V and 4 bases at J, with 11 bases in the middle. The CDR3 runs 13 residues. CDR1 is MDHEN, CDR2 SYDVKM, per germline. For the CDR3, the DNA is TGTGCCAGCAGTCTTCCGGGGGCCACTGAAGCTTTCTTT. As protein: CASSLPGATEAFF.

This chain connects TRBV15 to TRBJ1-5; D unresolved. The CDR3 totals 15 residues. Germline CDR1 and CDR2: LNHNV and YYDKDF (reference sequence). V lost 1 base and J lost 0, with 7 bases in between. The CDR3 bases are TGTGCCACCAGCAGAGGGTTGGGTAGCAATCAGCCCCAGCATTTT. This codes for CATSRGLGSNQPQHF.

This sequence joins TRBV6-5 and TRBJ1-3, with D tentatively TRBD1 (5 bases). CDR1 is MNHEY and CDR2 is SVGAGI in the germline V gene. The CDR3 is made up of 14 amino acids. Between the trimmed V and J ends, which lost 5 bases and 4 bases, there was a span of 12 bases. The CDR3 nucleotides read TGTGCCAGCAGTCGGGGGACGGTAGGAAACACCATATATTTT. Translation: CASSRGTVGNTIYF.

V gene TRBV2 combines with J gene TRBJ2-7, with a weak D call TRBD1 (6 bases). CDR3 size: 12 residues. V lost 10 bases, J lost 7 bases, and 17 bases lay in between. Germline V gives CDR1 SNHLY, CDR2 FYNNEI. The CDR3 is CAKMDSVGEQYF. The CDR3 bases are TGTGCCAAAATGGACAGTGTAGGGGAGCAGTACTTC.